Reported below is one TCR beta chain. Some clones are missing from TCRdb's copy, which holds only in-frame ones; the method was immunoSEQ multiplex PCR. Among some 83,000 clones, about 90% were seen once, and the ten largest hold roughly 3.5%. This CDR3 region has 17 residues. V lost 5 bases and J lost 7; bases outside the gene matches: 17. CDR1 and CDR2 from the germline V gene are SEHNR and FQNEAQ (reference sequence). This record belongs to a study of T cell changes during pregnancy in multiple sclerosis. This sequence joins TRBV7-9 and TRBJ2-1; TRBD2 aligns across 7 bases. Source: PBMCs, taken in the first trimester of pregnancy. The sequence was obtained from a female donor in good health, serving as a control in a pregnancy study. Some clones in this sample may be carry-over from other donors' samples. CDR3 nucleotide sequence: TGTGCCAGCAGCCAGAGGGGAGGGGAGGGGCCGAGTAATGAGCAGTTCTTC. This sequence encodes CASSQRGGEGPSNEQFF.